The subject of this entry is one TCR beta chain. Its cognate antigen is unknown. The data stem from a study of T cell repertoires in aging, cancer and after chemotherapy. Study-wide background: Six age groups, ranging from 30 or younger to 70 or older, included the donors. Study-wide points: Across the chemotherapy interval, each cancer cohort showed higher median generation probability, suggesting thymic rebound.

The template was genomic DNA from peripheral blood, not RNA. A mixed TRB-A/B primer pool amplified rearranged TRB by multiplex touch-down PCR. TCRdb ran MiXCR on the multiplex PCR reads and lists one entry per CDR3 protein. The sample holds over 950 distinct CDR3 sequences; 20% to 30% are singletons and the top ten take roughly 12%. V was shortened by 7 bases and J by 1 base, with 12 bases between the two germline ends. This CDR3 has 14 residues. This TCR came from a human donor with a solid tumor. Sample: blood. The chain has TRBV12-3 or TRBV12-4 and TRBJ2-3; D possibly uses TRBD1 or TRBD2 (5 bases each). CDR3 amino acids: CASTPGRRTDTQYF. CDR3 bases: TGTGCCAGCACCCCGGGACGGCGCACAGATACGCAGTATTTT.